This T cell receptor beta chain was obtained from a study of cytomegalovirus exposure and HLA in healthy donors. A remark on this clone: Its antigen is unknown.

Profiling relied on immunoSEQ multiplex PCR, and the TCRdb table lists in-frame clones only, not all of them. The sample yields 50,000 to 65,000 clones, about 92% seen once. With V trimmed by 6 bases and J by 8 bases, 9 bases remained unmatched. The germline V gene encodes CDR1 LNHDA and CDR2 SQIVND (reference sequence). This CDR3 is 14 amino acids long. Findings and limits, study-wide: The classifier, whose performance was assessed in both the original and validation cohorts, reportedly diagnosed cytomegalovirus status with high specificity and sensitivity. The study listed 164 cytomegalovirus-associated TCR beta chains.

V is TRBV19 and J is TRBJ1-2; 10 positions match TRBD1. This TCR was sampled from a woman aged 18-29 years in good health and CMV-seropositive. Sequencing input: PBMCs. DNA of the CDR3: TGTGCCAGTAGAAGGGGACAGGGGTTCAGGGGCTACACCTTC. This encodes CASRRGQGFRGYTF.